The rows below give T cell receptor beta chains drawn from one sample of a study of breast tumors, draining lymph nodes, adjacent tissues. TCRdb called the multiplex PCR reads again in MiXCR, with one record for every CDR3 protein. The sample contains 150,000 or so distinct CDR3 sequences, 25% to 40% of which appear only once. The sequenced sample consisted of axillary lymph node tissue. The receptor set was obtained from a female donor with breast cancer. Some clones in this sample may be carry-over from other donors' samples. Both conserved end residues are part of each CDR3. D genes are given only for firm matches. Clone size is not always given. Where it is, it says once, few, many or a class for expanded clones.

TGTGCCAGCAGATCCACAGGGGAGCCACCTAATGAAAAACTGTTTTTT CASRSTGEPPNEKLFF many TRBJ1-4 TRBV28 16 TRBD1
TGTGCCAGCAGCCCCAGACAGGGTCCGAACTATGGCTACACCTTC CASSPRQGPNYGYTF once TRBJ1-2 TRBV6-5 15 TRBD1
TGTGCCAGCAGTCTATCGACTAGCGGGAAGCGCGAGCAGTACTTC CASSLSTSGKREQYF few TRBJ2-7 TRBV6-5 15 TRBD2
TGCGCCAGCAGTGTAACAGGGGACGGAAACACCATATATTTT CASSVTGDGNTIYF many TRBJ1-3 TRBV10-2 14 TRBD1
TGCGCCAGCAGTGATAACCGCGGGGCAGTCACAGATACGCAGTATTTT CASSDNRGAVTDTQYF many TRBJ2-3 TRBV10-1 16 NA
TGCGCCACAACGACAGGGGTTAATCAGCCCCAGCATTTT CATTTGVNQPQHF NA TRBJ1-5 TRBV10-2 13 TRBD1
TGTGCCAGCAGCTCGGGACGGTTAACTAATGAAAAACTGTTTTTT CASSSGRLTNEKLFF many TRBJ1-4 TRBV7-9 15 NA
TGTGCTAGAGGCCGTCAGGGGGCCGCCTACAATGAGCAGTTCTTC CARGRQGAAYNEQFF NA TRBJ2-1 TRBV25-1 15 TRBD1
TGTGCCAGCAGGGTACCGGGACAGGGCACAGATACGCAGTATTTT CASRVPGQGTDTQYF many TRBJ2-3 TRBV11-2 15 TRBD1
TGTGCCACCAGTGATTCCTCGACAGGGGTAGGTAGCGAGCAGTACTTC CATSDSSTGVGSEQYF many TRBJ2-7 TRBV24-1 16 TRBD1
TGTGCCACCAGTGGCCGACCAACTCAGCCCCAGCATTTT CATSGRPTQPQHF NA TRBJ1-5 TRBV24-1 13 NA
TGTGCCAGCAGCCCCGCGGCGGGGGGGGACACCGGGGAGCTGTTTTTT CASSPAAGGDTGELFF NA TRBJ2-2 TRBV3-1 16 TRBD2
TGTGCCAGCAGAGAGGCAGGGACCACCGGGGAGCTGTTTTTT CASREAGTTGELFF many TRBJ2-2 TRBV13 14 NA
TGCAGCGTGGGACAGGGTATGGAGACCCAGTACTTC CSVGQGMETQYF many TRBJ2-5 TRBV29-1 12 TRBD1
TGCAGTGCTAGAGATAGAAGGCAGGGGAGAGGAGGAGAGACCCAGTACTTC CSARDRRQGRGGETQYF NA TRBJ2-5 TRBV20-1 17 NA
TGCGCCAGCAGCGTAAAACCCCCTACCACAGATACGCAGTATTTT CASSVKPPTTDTQYF many TRBJ2-3 TRBV5-1 15 NA
TGCAGTGCTAGAGATCACGAGACTGTCTCCGGGCAGTACTTC CSARDHETVSGQYF NA TRBJ2-7 TRBV20-1 14 NA
TGCGCCAGCAGCCCAGGACCGGCAGGCCCCTCCACTGAAGCTTTCTTT CASSPGPAGPSTEAFF NA TRBJ1-1 TRBV4-1 16 NA
TGTGCCAGCAGTTACTCGTCGACAGGGAGCACAGATACGCAGTATTTT CASSYSSTGSTDTQYF many TRBJ2-3 TRBV6-5 16 TRBD1
NA CISVPAALTLGDRREKLFF NA TRBJ1-4 TRBV7-5 19 NA
TGTGCCAGCAGTTTTTGGAGCGGGGGGGCCGGGGCCTACAATGAGCAGTTCTTC CASSFWSGGAGAYNEQFF many TRBJ2-1 TRBV12-3/TRBV12-4 18 TRBD2
TGTGCCAGCAGCCTTGGGATGAACACTGAAGCTTTCTTT CASSLGMNTEAFF NA TRBJ1-1 TRBV2 13 NA
TGTGCCAGCAGCTCTATTATTGGCGGGGTCTCCTACAATGAGCAGTTCTTC CASSSIIGGVSYNEQFF many TRBJ2-1 TRBV7-9 17 NA
TGTGCCAGCAAGGGAGGGGCTAGCAATCAGCCCCAGCATTTT CASKGGASNQPQHF many TRBJ1-5 TRBV25-1 14 NA
TGCAGTGCTAGGGCACTAGCGAGAGGCCCCTACGTCACAGATACGCAGTATTTT CSARALARGPYVTDTQYF NA TRBJ2-3 TRBV20-1 18 TRBD2
TGTGCCACCAGCAGAGAGCGCGCGACAGGGTCTAATGAAAAACTGTTTTTT CATSRERATGSNEKLFF many TRBJ1-4 TRBV15 17 TRBD1
TGTGCCAGCAGCGAGACCGGGACAGGGAACACCGGGGAGCTGTTTTTT CASSETGTGNTGELFF many TRBJ2-2 TRBV9 16 TRBD1
TGTGCCAGCAGGTCCGGGACAGGGGCGGGTCAGCCCCAGCATTTT CASRSGTGAGQPQHF many TRBJ1-5 TRBV2 15 TRBD1